This entry concerns a single TCR beta chain. Over 18 months, lack of ophthalmopathy progression marked Graves' hyperthyroidism as stable. Subjects aged 18 to 65 presented with newly diagnosed hyperthyroidism of less than 2 months' duration. Source material for PBMCs was about 11 ml fresh peripheral blood. Regions amplified from RNA transcripts were the TCR beta CDR3 regions. With the HTBI primer set, the TCR CDR3 went through a first round of RT-PCR. A single record per CDR3 protein comes from TCRdb applying MiXCR to the multiplex PCR reads. The table lists 300,000 or so distinct CDR3 sequences, 15% to 20% of them singletons, with about half in the top ten. The data were taken from a study of T cells in Graves' hyperthyroidism and ophthalmopathy. CDR1 LGHDT and CDR2 YNNKEL come from the germline V gene (reference sequence). The CDR3 runs to 14 residues. V was clipped by 0 bases and J by 5 bases, with 7 bases between them.

The sequence was obtained from a woman in her 50s with Graves' hyperthyroidism. The gene calls are TRBV3-1 and TRBJ1-4; D is uncertain. The sequenced sample was blood. The CDR3 is CASSQDRANEKLFF. The CDR3 DNA is TGTGCCAGCAGCCAAGACCGGGCGAATGAAAAACTGTTTTTT.